Following are 14 T cell receptor beta chains from one sample sequenced in a study of tumor and adjacent non-tumor tissue in lung cancer. This sample's RNA came from whole unsorted tissue. TCRbeta libraries were built with three rounds of nested PCR, modified from ARM-PCR. TCRdb re-derived calls from the multiplex PCR reads in MiXCR, one entry per CDR3 protein. Among roughly 81,000 distinct CDR3 sequences listed, about two thirds were seen once. Sequenced sample: lung tumor tissue. All receptors come from a woman in her seventies with non-small cell lung cancer.

For this clonotype: At one of its ends the junction is not consistent with the germline gene, which may arise from a read error. J is TRBJ2-4 and V is TRBV7-9; no clear D. The germline V gene encodes CDR1 SEHNR and CDR2 FQNEAQ (reference sequence). This CDR3 contains 17 residues. CDR3 sequence: CANSLAISPLAKNIQYF. Written as DNA, the CDR3 is TGTGCCAACAGCTTAGCAATAAGTCCCTTAGCCAAAAACATTCAGTACTTC.

Worth noting for this clonotype: A much larger clone lies one base from this, so it may be a read error. The J gene is TRBJ2-7, the V gene TRBV7-9, with D possibly being TRBD2 (6 bases). Germline CDR1 is SEHNR and CDR2 is FQNEAQ (reference sequence). CDR3 length equals 15 residues. Between the trimmed V and J ends, which lost 4 bases and 5 bases, there was a span of 18 bases. CDR3 amino acids: CASSYRLTGDHEQYF. CDR3 nucleotide sequence: TGTGCCAGCAGCTACCGACTAACGGGAGACCACGAGCAGTACTTC.

J is TRBJ2-2 and V is TRBV28; D is possibly TRBD1 (5 bases). CDR1 is MDHEN, CDR2 SYDVKM, per germline. This CDR3 has 14 amino acids. Trimming cost V 7 bases and J 11 bases, with 20 bases left between them. CDR3 bases: TGTGCCAGCACGCAGGGATGGAACACCAGAGAGCTGTTTTTT. It specifies CASTQGWNTRELFF.

As to this clonotype: As the CDR3 is not closed by the conserved phenylalanine or tryptophan, this likely results from a read error. The V call is TRBV12-3 or TRBV12-4, the J call TRBJ1-5, with D unresolved. The V gene lost 1 base and the J gene lost 4 bases, with 8 bases spanning the gap. CDR3 size: 14 residues. CDR3 DNA sequence: TGTGCCAGCAGTTTAGGCAGACGTAATCAGCCCCAGCATTTA. It specifies CASSLGRRNQPQHL.

In regard to this clonotype: This CDR3 is missing its conserved last phenylalanine or tryptophan, likely due to a read error. The rearrangement links TRBV29-1 to TRBJ2-7; 9 nucleotides agree with TRBD2. The CDR3 covers 14 residues. Trimming at V came to 4 bases and at J to 3 bases, leaving 7 bases not matched to a gene. Germline V CDR1 and CDR2: SQVTM, ANQGSEA. The CDR3 region is CSVVRGTSHYEQYL. DNA of the CDR3: TGCAGCGTTGTGAGGGGGACTAGCCACTACGAGCAGTACTTA.

CDR3 bases: TGTGCCAGCAGGACGGATTACAATGAGCAGTTCTTC. Protein product: CASRTDYNEQFF. This sequence joins TRBV7-9 and TRBJ2-1; D is unresolved. V lost 6 bases, J lost 4 bases, and 7 bases lay in between. The length of the CDR3 is 12 residues. The germline gives CDR1 SEHNR, CDR2 FQNEAQ (reference sequence).

The chain combines TRBV29-1 with TRBJ1-4, with TRBD1 identical over 10 bases. This CDR3 is built from 14 residues. Germline CDR1 SQVTM, CDR2 ANQGSEA. The junction had 2 bases not matched to a gene; V was cut back by 3 bases and J by 4 bases. CDR3 residues: CSVETGGNNEKLFF. CDR3 sequence (DNA): TGCAGCGTTGAGACAGGGGGCAATAATGAAAAACTGTTTTTT.

The chain employs TRBV11-2 and TRBJ1-1; D ambiguous. CDR3 length: 14 amino acids. V lost 5 bases and J lost 3, with 13 bases in between. Germline CDR1 is SGHAT and CDR2 is FQNNGV. The CDR3 loop is CASSTRHRDTEAFF. The DNA of the CDR3 is TGTGCCAGCAGCACTCGACACCGTGACACTGAAGCTTTCTTT.

This clonotype has just one count. One junction end disagrees with the germline gene, perhaps due to a read error. This chain links TRBV6-1 with TRBJ2-1; a weak D match, TRBD1 (8 bases). This CDR3 has 13 residues. Germline V gene data show CDR1 as MNHNS and CDR2 as SASEGT. CDR3 sequence: CANSDLQGGEQLF. In nucleotides, the CDR3 is TGTGCCAACAGTGACTTACAGGGGGGGGAGCAGTTGTTC.

In regard to this clonotype: Being one base from a much bigger clone, this may be a read error. This sequence joins TRBV6-1 and TRBJ1-1; D gene uncertain. CDR1 and CDR2 from the germline V gene are MNHNS and SASEGT. The CDR3 runs to 15 residues. The CDR3 DNA is TGTGTCAGCATCAACCAAGCCGGCGAGAACACTGAAGCTTTCTTT. Translating gives CVSINQAGENTEAFF.

Details on this clonotype: At one of its ends the junction is not consistent with the germline gene, which may arise from a read error. The genes are TRBV11-1 and TRBJ2-2; maybe TRBD1 (6 bases). The CDR3 has 15 residues. CDR1 and CDR2 from the germline V gene are SGHAT and FQDESV (reference sequence). The CDR3 sequence is CVSSLTGHLTGELFF. CDR3 nucleotide sequence: TGTGTCAGCAGCTTAACGGGACACCTTACCGGGGAGCTGTTTTTT.

Comment on this clonotype: One base away lies a much larger clone, so this may be a sequencing read error. The conserved final phenylalanine or tryptophan is absent from the CDR3, which likely points to a read error. This sequence joins TRBV7-9 and TRBJ1-1, with D uncertain. The CDR3 extends over 13 amino acids. V lost 5 bases and J lost 2, with 9 bases in between. Germline CDR1 SEHNR, CDR2 FQNEAQ (reference sequence). CDR3 sequence: CASSPSLNTEAFS. As DNA, the CDR3 is TGTGCCAGCAGCCCCTCGCTAAACACTGAAGCTTTCTCT.

Of note for this clonotype: An end of the junction does not agree with germline; a read error may underlie this. J is TRBJ1-2 and V is TRBV28, with D maybe TRBD1 (6 bases). The germline CDR1 and CDR2 sequences are MDHEN and SYDVKM. The CDR3 sequence is 13 residues long. This CDR3 is CASSFWSYRGGFF. CDR3 DNA sequence: TGTGCCAGCAGTTTCTGGTCTTATAGAGGGGGATTTTTC.

The chain has TRBV5-4 and TRBJ2-5; D possibly corresponds to TRBD2 (5 bases). CDR3 length: 14 amino acids. V lost 4 bases, J lost 1 base, and 11 bases lay in between. Per germline, CDR1 SGHNT and CDR2 YYREEE (reference sequence). The CDR3 DNA is TGTGCCAGCAGCATCCGAGCGGCCCAAGAGACCCAGTACTTC. This translates into CASSIRAAQETQYF.